This T cell receptor (beta chain) was sequenced in a study of T-cell reconstitution after alpha-beta-depleted transplantation in children. Broader study findings: A year had passed since transplant, and T-cell counts and diversity by then came mostly from newly produced T cells. Expanded graft clones, several hundred of them, were reportedly the source of alpha-beta T cells about two months after transplant.

This sample's TCRbeta library carried unique molecular identifier barcodes. Via MiXCR, TCRdb re-called the PCR reads, giving one row per CDR3 protein. The table records around 120,000 distinct CDR3 sequences, under 30% of them present only once. The table lists this clonotype with many counts. The antigen is undetermined. The CDR3 length is 13 residues. The germline V gene encodes CDR1 DFQATT and CDR2 SNEGSKA (reference sequence). V dropped 4 bases and J dropped 4 bases, with 13 bases sitting between them. The TCR sequence derives from a male patient under 10 years old who had a stem cell transplant for chronic granulomatous disease, so the T cells may come from the graft donor. The material sequenced was PBMCs, mostly from graft donor cells, taken 180 days after TCRalphabeta/CD19-depleted stem cell transplant. This chain links TRBV20-1 with TRBJ1-2, with a possible D match to TRBD1 (5 bases). CDR3 loop: CSATAIDSYGYTF. The CDR3 DNA reads TGCAGTGCTACGGCGATTGACAGCTATGGCTACACCTTC.